One T cell receptor (beta chain) is described in this entry. The CDR3 is 13 residues long. Germline V CDR1 and CDR2: LGHNT, FRNRAP. V lost 6 bases, J lost 2 bases, and 11 bases lay in between. Use of 60 Vbeta and 13 Jbeta primers characterized the PCR. TCRdb's copy holds only in-frame clones and misses some; the assay was immunoSEQ multiplex PCR. The table shows about 130,000 clones, with roughly 78% occurring only once. The data originate from a study of cytomegalovirus exposure and HLA in healthy donors. The sequencing input was PBMCs. V is TRBV12-5 and J is TRBJ2-7; the D gene is possibly TRBD1 (6 bases). The TCR comes from a man aged 25-45 years in good health and CMV-seronegative. CDR3 loop: CASGSTGTYEQYF. The CDR3 DNA is TGTGCTAGTGGCTCGACAGGCACCTACGAGCAGTACTTC. Complete variable domain (other parts from reference TRBV12-5 and TRBJ2-7): DARVTQTPRHKVTEMGQEVTMRCQPILGHNTVFWYRQTMMQGLELLAYFRNRAPLDDSGMPKDRFSAEMPDATLATLKIQPSEPRDSAVYFCASGSTGTYEQYFGPGTRLTVT.